A single sample is the source of the 6 T cell receptor beta chains below, sequenced in a study of post-analysis software for immune sequencing data. Their specific antigens are unknown. Study outcomes and limitations: Patients showed TRBV5-6, TRBV5-1 and TRBV20-1 among five TRBV segments more frequent than in controls.

Incorporated into the TCR beta cDNA libraries were unique molecular identifiers, which served to reduce PCR and sequencing biases. TCRdb reprocessed the PCR reads via MiXCR and lists one record per CDR3 protein. The sample records over 700,000 distinct CDR3 sequences, around 27% being singletons. What was sequenced was blood. Receptor source: a girl aged 5 to 17 with multiple sclerosis.

This clonotype was counted between two and nine times. This sequence joins TRBV5-5 and TRBJ2-3, with no clear D. This CDR3 spans 16 amino acids. The V end lost 1 base, the J end lost 0 bases, and 12 bases lay between the germline ends. Germline assignment: CDR1 SGHKS and CDR2 YYEKEE (reference sequence). The CDR3 spells CASSLSVGWSTDTQYF. CDR3 bases: TGTGCCAGCAGCTTGAGTGTGGGATGGAGCACAGATACGCAGTATTTT.

The table lists this clonotype with a few counts. The chain uses TRBV6-1 and TRBJ2-1; 7 nucleotides line up with TRBD1. This CDR3 comprises 14 residues. Losses at the gene ends were 6 bases for V and 2 bases for J; bases not matched to a gene: 4. Germline CDR1 is MNHNS and CDR2 is SASEGT. The CDR3 DNA sequence: TGTGCCAGCAGCACAGGGGCTCCCTACAATGAGCAGTTCTTC. Amino acids: CASSTGAPYNEQFF.

This clonotype was observed a handful of times. The chain is built from TRBV3-1 and TRBJ1-4; D possibly corresponds to TRBD1 (6 bases). Germline lookup yields CDR1 LGHDT and CDR2 YNNKEL (reference sequence). This CDR3 comprises 16 residues. V lost 3 bases and J lost 5, with 16 bases in between. The CDR3 loop reads CASSHLPGAWNEKLFF. CDR3 DNA: TGTGCCAGCAGCCACCTACCGGGGGCGTGGAATGAAAAACTGTTTTTT.

The chain links TRBV5-1 to TRBJ2-3, with 10 bases lining up with TRBD1. Germline-derived CDR1 and CDR2 are SGHRS and YFSETQ. V lost 5 bases, J lost 4 bases, and 7 bases stayed unmatched. The CDR3 covers 15 residues. The CDR3 is CASSNPGQGPDTQYF. The CDR3, as DNA: TGCGCCAGCAGTAATCCGGGACAGGGGCCAGATACGCAGTATTTT.

CDR3: CASSQGLRGGDTQYF. The CDR3, as DNA: TGCGCCAGCAGCCAGGGACTCCGCGGGGGTGATACGCAGTATTTT. This chain links TRBV4-3 with TRBJ2-3, with 7 bases matching TRBD2. The ends lost 3 bases at V and 6 bases at J; junction bases unmatched: 9. The germline V gene has CDR1 LGHNA and CDR2 YSLEER. The CDR3 spans 15 residues.

The gene calls are TRBV7-9 and TRBJ1-5; tentatively, D is TRBD1 (6 bases). V lost 5 bases to trimming and J lost 1 base, with 15 bases between them. Germline loops: CDR1 SEHNR, CDR2 FQNEAQ (reference sequence). The CDR3 sequence is 16 residues long. The CDR3 coding sequence is TGTGCCAGCAGCGGACCACAGGGTGGGAGCAATCAGCCCCAGCATTTT. The encoded protein is CASSGPQGGSNQPQHF. The full variable domain, rest sourced from reference TRBV7-9 and TRBJ1-5, is DTGVSQNPRHKITKRGQNVTFRCDPISEHNRLYWYRQTLGQGPEFLTYFQNEAQLEKSRLLSDRFSAERPKGSFSTLEIQRTEQGDSAMYLCASSGPQGGSNQPQHFGDGTRLSIL.